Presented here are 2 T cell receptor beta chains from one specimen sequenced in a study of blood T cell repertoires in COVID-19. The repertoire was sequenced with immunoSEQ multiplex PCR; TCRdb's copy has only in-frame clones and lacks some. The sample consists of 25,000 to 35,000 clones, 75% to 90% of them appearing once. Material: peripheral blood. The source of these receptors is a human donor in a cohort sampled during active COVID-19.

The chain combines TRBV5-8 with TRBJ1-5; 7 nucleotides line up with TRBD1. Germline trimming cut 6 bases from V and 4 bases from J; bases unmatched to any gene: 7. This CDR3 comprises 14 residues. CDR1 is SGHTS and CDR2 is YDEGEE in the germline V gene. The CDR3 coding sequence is TGTGCCAGCAACATCAGACAGGGAAATCAGCCCCAGCATTTT. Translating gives CASNIRQGNQPQHF. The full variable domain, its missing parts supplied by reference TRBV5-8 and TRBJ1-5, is EAGVTQSPTHLIKTRGQQATLRCSPISGHTSVYWYQQALGLGLQFLLWYDEGEERNRGNFPPRFSGRQFPNYSSELNVNALELEDSALYLCASNIRQGNQPQHFGDGTRLSIL.

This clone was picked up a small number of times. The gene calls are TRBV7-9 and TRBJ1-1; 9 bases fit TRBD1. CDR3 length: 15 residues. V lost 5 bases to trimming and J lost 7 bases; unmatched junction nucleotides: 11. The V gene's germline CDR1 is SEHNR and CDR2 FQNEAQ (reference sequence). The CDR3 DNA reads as TGTGCCAGCAGCCCCGAGACAGGGGGGTACATTGAAGCTTTCTTT. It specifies CASSPETGGYIEAFF.